The 13 T cell receptor beta chains below were found in one sample sequenced in a study of blood T cells in healthy people across ages. It was with a sample-barcoded 5' primer and a J-beta primer mix that a second PCR of roughly 7 to 12 cycles was run. MiXCR was run by TCRdb on the 5' RACE reads, yielding one entry per CDR3 protein. The sample holds about 1.4 million distinct CDR3 sequences, roughly 64% seen once. The sequencing input was blood. The receptors originated from a man aged 18 to 30 in good health.

This chain connects TRBV4-1 to TRBJ2-3; D not certain. The V and J ends lost 4 bases and 6 bases respectively, with 14 bases between them. Germline values: CDR1 MGHRA, CDR2 YSYEKL. The CDR3 spans 14 residues. This CDR3 is CASSPYKLRDTQYF. CDR3 nucleotide sequence: TGCGCCAGCAGCCCTTATAAACTCAGGGATACGCAGTATTTT.

The chain has TRBV15 and TRBJ2-2; D is unclear. V was clipped by 5 bases and J by 4 bases, with 17 bases between them. Germline loops: CDR1 LNHNV, CDR2 YYDKDF (reference sequence). The CDR3 length is 16 residues. The CDR3 spells CATSSRNNAVTGELFF. The CDR3 region has the DNA TGTGCCACCAGCTCCCGAAATAACGCGGTCACCGGGGAGCTGTTTTTT.

The chain has TRBV6-2 or TRBV6-3 and TRBJ1-1; D may be TRBD1 (6 bases). CDR3 length equals 16 residues. Trimming removed 6 bases from V and 0 bases from J, with 17 bases in between. Per germline, CDR1 MNHEY and CDR2 SVGEGT. CDR3 sequence: CASRRTGTHMNTEAFF. CDR3 nucleotide sequence: TGTGCCAGCAGAAGAACAGGGACCCATATGAACACTGAAGCTTTCTTT.

This rearrangement joins TRBV25-1 to TRBJ2-7; tentatively, D is TRBD2 (6 bases). This CDR3 has 13 residues. From germline, CDR1 is MGHDK and CDR2 SYGVNS. The V end was cut by 4 bases, the J end by 3 bases, with 10 bases between. The CDR3 here is CASSVAGLYEQYF. The CDR3 nucleotides are TGTGCCAGCAGTGTTGCGGGACTCTACGAGCAGTACTTC.

This chain uses TRBV27 with TRBJ2-4, with D hard to call. The J call may be in error: the DNA end matches TRBJ2-7 better. Germline loops: CDR1 MNHEY, CDR2 SMNVEV (reference sequence). This CDR3 comprises 12 residues. CDR3 DNA sequence: TGTGCCAGCAGGCACAGCCCCTACGAGCAGTACTTC. Translated: CASRHSPYEQYF.

The genes are TRBV6-5 and TRBJ2-1; D might be TRBD2 (5 bases). The germline CDR1 and CDR2 sequences are MNHEY and SVGAGI. There are 13 residues in the CDR3. V shed 5 bases and J shed 5 bases, with 10 bases lying between them. For the CDR3, the DNA is TGTGCCAGCAGTGAGACCGGGGACAATGAGCAGTTCTTC. It is translated as CASSETGDNEQFF.

This clonotype was picked up a small number of times. The chain links TRBV4-1 to TRBJ2-3; 10 bases align to TRBD2. In germline, CDR1 is MGHRA, CDR2 YSYEKL. The V gene end was trimmed by 1 base and the J gene end by 2 bases; junction bases not matched to a gene: 6. There are 17 residues in the CDR3. This CDR3 reads CASSQVQAGGLTDTQYF. The DNA for the CDR3 is TGCGCCAGCAGCCAAGTGCAAGCGGGGGGGCTCACAGATACGCAGTATTTT.

This clonotype has more than one count but fewer than ten. The rearrangement links TRBV27 to TRBJ2-1; weak D call: TRBD1 (5 bases). The CDR3 is 15 amino acids. Germline CDR1 is MNHEY and CDR2 is SMNVEV (reference sequence). V lost 4 bases and J lost 3, with 13 bases in between. The CDR3 DNA reads TGTGCCAGCAGTTCAAAGGAGACAGTCTACAATGAGCAGTTCTTC. Residues: CASSSKETVYNEQFF.

The J gene is TRBJ2-3, the V gene TRBV5-6, with 7 bases matching TRBD1. Germline lookup yields CDR1 SGHDT and CDR2 YYEEEE. V lost 3 bases and J lost 0; bases outside the gene matches: 7. The CDR3 is 16 residues long. CDR3 sequence reads: CASSYTMGQSTDTQYF. CDR3 nucleotide sequence: TGTGCCAGCAGCTATACAATGGGACAGAGCACAGATACGCAGTATTTT.

In its sample, this clonotype was seen a few times. The chain joins TRBV28 to TRBJ2-7; D is ambiguous. The CDR3 contains 15 residues. CDR1 MDHEN and CDR2 SYDVKM come from the germline V gene. V lost 3 bases and J 2 bases, leaving 14 bases between the germline ends. The DNA for the CDR3 is TGTGCCAGCAGTTTTTGGCACAGCCAGACCTACGAGCAGTACTTC. Its translation is CASSFWHSQTYEQYF.

This chain connects TRBV4-1 to TRBJ2-7; no reliable D call. Germline V CDR1 and CDR2: MGHRA, YSYEKL. Trimming cost V 4 bases and J 4 bases, with 11 bases left between them. This CDR3 region has 13 residues. For the CDR3, the DNA is TGCGCCAGCAGCCGATTAGACGTGTACGAGCAGTACTTC. Translation gives CASSRLDVYEQYF.

This chain links TRBV7-6 with TRBJ2-7, with a weak D call TRBD1 (5 bases). Germline V gene sequence: CDR1 SGHVS, CDR2 FNYEAQ. V lost 1 base and J lost 1, with 17 bases in between. The CDR3 sequence is 17 residues long. The CDR3 DNA reads TGTGCCAGCAGCTTAGGAATCGTTGGGCAGGGTTCCTACGAGCAGTACTTC. Encoded protein: CASSLGIVGQGSYEQYF.

This chain uses TRBV12-3 or TRBV12-4 with TRBJ1-2, with 8 bases that match TRBD1. V shed 5 bases and J 6 bases; nucleotides not matched to a gene: 11. The CDR3 extends over 15 amino acids. In nucleotides, the CDR3 is TGTGCCAGCAGTCCCATGGAGACAGGGGATAATGGCTACACCTTC. As protein: CASSPMETGDNGYTF.